This T cell receptor (beta chain) was recovered during a study of T cell responses to AZD1222 COVID-19 vaccine. Whole-study results and caveats: Just a handful of AZD1222 recipients tested seropositive at baseline.

The ends lost 6 bases at V and 2 bases at J; junction bases unmatched: 2. Germline lookup yields CDR1 SNHLY and CDR2 FYNNEI. The CDR3 is made up of 14 amino acids. Clones were read by immunoSEQ multiplex PCR, and TCRdb kept only the in-frame ones, dropping some. Altogether some 130,000 clones are present, about 88% being singletons, with the ten largest covering 18%. About this clone: Its specificity is not known.

The sample here was peripheral blood, taken on day 0 of MenACWY control vaccination. The chain couples TRBV2 to TRBJ1-4; 8 bases align to TRBD1. The receptor was derived from an adult in good health. CDR3 in amino acids: CASSRDRTNEKLFF. As DNA, the CDR3 is TGTGCCAGCAGCCGGGACAGGACTAATGAAAAACTGTTTTTT.